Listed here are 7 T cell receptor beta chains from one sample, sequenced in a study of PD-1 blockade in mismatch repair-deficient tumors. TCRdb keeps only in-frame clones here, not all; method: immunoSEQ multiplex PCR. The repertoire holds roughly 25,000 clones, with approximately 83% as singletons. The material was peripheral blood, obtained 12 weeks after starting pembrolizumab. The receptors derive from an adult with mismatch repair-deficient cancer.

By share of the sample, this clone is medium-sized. The CDR3 DNA follows: TGCGCCAGCAGTGACACCTACGAGCAGTACTTC. It translates to CASSDTYEQYF. This chain uses TRBV10-1 with TRBJ2-7; D ambiguous. CDR3 length: 11 residues. Germline V gene data show CDR1 as WNHNN and CDR2 as SYGVQD (reference sequence). Trimming took 3 bases from V and 2 from J, leaving 2 bases between them.

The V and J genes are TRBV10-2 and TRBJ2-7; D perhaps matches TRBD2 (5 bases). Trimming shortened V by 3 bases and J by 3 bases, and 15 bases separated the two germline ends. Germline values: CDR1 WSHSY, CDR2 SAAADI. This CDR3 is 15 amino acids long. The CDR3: CASSEMWPGDYEQYF. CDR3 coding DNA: TGCGCCAGCAGTGAAATGTGGCCCGGGGACTACGAGCAGTACTTC.

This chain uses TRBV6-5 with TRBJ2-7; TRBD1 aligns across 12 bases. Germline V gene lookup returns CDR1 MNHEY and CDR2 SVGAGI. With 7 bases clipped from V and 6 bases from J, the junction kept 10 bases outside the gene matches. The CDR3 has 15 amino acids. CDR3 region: CASKDGGTGGFEQYF. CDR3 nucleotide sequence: TGTGCCAGCAAAGACGGGGGGACAGGGGGCTTCGAGCAGTACTTC.

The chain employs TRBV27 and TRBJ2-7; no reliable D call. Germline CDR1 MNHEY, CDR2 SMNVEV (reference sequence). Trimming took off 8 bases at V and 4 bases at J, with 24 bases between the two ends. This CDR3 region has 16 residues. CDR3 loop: CASGPLLKGHSYEQYF. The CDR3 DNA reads TGTGCCAGCGGCCCCTTGTTGAAGGGTCATAGTTACGAGCAGTACTTC.

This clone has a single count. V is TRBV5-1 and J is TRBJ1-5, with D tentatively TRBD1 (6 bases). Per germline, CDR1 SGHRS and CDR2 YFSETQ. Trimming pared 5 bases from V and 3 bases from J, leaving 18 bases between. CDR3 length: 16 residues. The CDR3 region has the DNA TGCGCCAGCAGAATCAACAGGGCGCGGGACAATCAGCCCCAGCATTTT. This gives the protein CASRINRARDNQPQHF.

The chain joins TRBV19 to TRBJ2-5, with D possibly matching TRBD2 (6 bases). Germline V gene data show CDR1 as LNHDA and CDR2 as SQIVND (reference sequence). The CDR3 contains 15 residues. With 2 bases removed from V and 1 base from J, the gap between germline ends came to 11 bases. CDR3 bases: TGTGCCAGTAGTATATGGGGGGACGGCCAAGAGACCCAGTACTTC. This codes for CASSIWGDGQETQYF.

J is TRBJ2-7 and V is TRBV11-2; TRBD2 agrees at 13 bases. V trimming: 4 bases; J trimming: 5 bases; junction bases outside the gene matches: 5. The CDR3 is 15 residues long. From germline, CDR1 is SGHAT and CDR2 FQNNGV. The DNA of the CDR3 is TGTGCCAGCAGCTCCGGGACTAGCGGGGTGAACGAGCAGTACTTC. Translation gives CASSSGTSGVNEQYF.